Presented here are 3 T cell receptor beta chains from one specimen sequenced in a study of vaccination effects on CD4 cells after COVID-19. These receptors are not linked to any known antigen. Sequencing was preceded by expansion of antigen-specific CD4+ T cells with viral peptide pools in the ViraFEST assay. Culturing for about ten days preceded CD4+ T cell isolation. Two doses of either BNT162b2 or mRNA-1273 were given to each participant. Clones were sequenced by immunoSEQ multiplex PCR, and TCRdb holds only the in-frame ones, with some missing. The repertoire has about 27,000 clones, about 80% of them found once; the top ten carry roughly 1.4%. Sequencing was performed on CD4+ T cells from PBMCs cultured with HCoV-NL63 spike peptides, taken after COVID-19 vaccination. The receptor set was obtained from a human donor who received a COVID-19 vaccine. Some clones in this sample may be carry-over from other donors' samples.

In DNA, the CDR3 is TGCGCCTCCCTTAGGGCGGGGGGCATCAATGAGCAGTTCTTC. Amino acids: CASLRAGGINEQFF. The V gene is TRBV10-2, the J gene TRBJ2-1; 8 bases map to TRBD2. Germline V gene lookup returns CDR1 WSHSY and CDR2 SAAADI. The CDR3 covers 14 residues. With 11 bases clipped from V and 6 bases from J, the junction kept 12 bases outside the gene matches.

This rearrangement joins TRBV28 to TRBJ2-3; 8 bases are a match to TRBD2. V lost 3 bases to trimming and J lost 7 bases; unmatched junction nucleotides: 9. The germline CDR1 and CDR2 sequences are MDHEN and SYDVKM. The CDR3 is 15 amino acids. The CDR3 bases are TGTGCCAGCAGTTTGGGAGCGGGGGCCGGTCATACGCAGTATTTT. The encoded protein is CASSLGAGAGHTQYF.

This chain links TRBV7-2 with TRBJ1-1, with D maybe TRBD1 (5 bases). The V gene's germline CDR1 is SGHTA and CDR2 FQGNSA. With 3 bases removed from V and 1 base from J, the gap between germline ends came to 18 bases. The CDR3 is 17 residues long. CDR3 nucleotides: TGTGCCAGCAGCTTCGGCTCCCAGGGTTACTGGAACACTGAAGCTTTCTTT. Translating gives CASSFGSQGYWNTEAFF. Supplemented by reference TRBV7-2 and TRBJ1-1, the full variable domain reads GAGVSQSPSNKVTEKGKDVELRCDPISGHTALYWYRQSLGQGLEFLIYFQGNSAPDKSGLPSDRFSAERTGGSVSTLTIQRTQQEDSAVYLCASSFGSQGYWNTEAFFGQGTRLTVV.